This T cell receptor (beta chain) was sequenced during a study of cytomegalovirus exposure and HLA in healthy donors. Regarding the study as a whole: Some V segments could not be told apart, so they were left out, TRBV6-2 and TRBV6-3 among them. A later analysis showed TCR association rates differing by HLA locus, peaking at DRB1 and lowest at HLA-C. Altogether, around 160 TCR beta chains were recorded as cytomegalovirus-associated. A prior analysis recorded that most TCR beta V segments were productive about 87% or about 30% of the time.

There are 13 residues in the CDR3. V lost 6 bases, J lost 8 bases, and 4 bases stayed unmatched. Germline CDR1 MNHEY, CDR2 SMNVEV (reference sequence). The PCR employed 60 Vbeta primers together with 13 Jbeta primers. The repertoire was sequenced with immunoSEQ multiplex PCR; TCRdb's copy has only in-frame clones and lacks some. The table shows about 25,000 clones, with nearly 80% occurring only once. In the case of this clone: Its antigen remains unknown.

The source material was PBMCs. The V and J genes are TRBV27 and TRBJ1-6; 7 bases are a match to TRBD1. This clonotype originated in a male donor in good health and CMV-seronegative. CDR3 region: CASRGTEHSPLHF. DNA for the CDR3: TGTGCCAGCAGGGGGACAGAGCATTCACCCCTCCACTTT.